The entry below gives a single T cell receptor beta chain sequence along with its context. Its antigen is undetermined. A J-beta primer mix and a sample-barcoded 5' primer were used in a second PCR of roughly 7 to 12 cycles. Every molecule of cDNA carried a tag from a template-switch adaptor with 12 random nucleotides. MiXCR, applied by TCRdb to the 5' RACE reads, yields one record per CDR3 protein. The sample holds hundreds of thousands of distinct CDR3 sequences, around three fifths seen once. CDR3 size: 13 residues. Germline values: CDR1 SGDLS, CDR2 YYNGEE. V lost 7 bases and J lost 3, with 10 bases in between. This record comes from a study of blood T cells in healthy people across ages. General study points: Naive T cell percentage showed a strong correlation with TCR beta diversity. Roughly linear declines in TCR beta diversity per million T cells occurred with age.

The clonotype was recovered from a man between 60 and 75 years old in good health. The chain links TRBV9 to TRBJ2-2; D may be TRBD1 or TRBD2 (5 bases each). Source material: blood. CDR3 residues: CASGTRYTGELFF. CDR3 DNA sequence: TGTGCCAGCGGGACGCGATACACCGGGGAGCTGTTTTTT.